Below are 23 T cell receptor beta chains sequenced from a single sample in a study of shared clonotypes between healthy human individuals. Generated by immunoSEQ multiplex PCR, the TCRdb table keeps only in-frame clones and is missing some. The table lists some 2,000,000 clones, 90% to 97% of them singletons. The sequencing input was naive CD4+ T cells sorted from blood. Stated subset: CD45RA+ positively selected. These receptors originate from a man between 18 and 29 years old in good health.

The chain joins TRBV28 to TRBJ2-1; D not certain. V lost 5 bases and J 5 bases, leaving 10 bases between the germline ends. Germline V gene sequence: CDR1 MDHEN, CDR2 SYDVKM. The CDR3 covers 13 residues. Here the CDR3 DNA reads TGTGCCAGCAGTACTAACTATAACAATGAGCAGTTCTTC. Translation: CASSTNYNNEQFF.

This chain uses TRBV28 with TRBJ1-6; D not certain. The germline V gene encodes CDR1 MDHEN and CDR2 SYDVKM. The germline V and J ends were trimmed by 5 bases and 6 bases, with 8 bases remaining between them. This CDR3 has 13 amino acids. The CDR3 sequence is CASSGVINSPLHF. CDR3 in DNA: TGTGCCAGCAGTGGGGTAATTAATTCACCCCTCCACTTT. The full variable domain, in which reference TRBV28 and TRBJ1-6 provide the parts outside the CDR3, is DVKVTQSSRYLVKRTGEKVFLECVQDMDHENMFWYRQDPGLGLRLIYFSYDVKMKEKGDIPEGYSVSREKKERFSLILESASTNQTSMYLCASSGVINSPLHFGNGTRLTVT.

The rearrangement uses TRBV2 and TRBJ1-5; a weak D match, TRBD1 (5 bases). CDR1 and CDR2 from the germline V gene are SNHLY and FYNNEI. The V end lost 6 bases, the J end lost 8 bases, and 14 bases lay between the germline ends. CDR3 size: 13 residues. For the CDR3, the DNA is TGTGCCAGCAGCCCCGAGGGGCCAAAGCCCCAGCATTTT. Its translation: CASSPEGPKPQHF.

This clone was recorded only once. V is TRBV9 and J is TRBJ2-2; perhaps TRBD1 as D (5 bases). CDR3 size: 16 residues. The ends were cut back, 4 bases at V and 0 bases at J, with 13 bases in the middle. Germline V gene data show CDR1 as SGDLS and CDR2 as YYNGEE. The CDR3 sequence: CASSRSDTPNTGELFF. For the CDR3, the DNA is TGTGCCAGCAGCCGATCGGACACTCCGAACACCGGGGAGCTGTTTTTT. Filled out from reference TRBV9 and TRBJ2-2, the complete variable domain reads DSGVTQTPKHLITATGQRVTLRCSPRSGDLSVYWYQQSLDQGLQFLIQYYNGEERAKGNILERFSAQQFPDLHSELNLSSLELGDSALYFCASSRSDTPNTGELFFGEGSRLTVL.

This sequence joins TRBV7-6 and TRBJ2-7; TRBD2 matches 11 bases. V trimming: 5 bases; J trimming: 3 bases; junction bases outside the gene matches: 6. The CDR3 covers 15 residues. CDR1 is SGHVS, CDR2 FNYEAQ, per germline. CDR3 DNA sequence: TGTGCCAGCAGCCCCGGGACTAGCGGCCTCTACGAGCAGTACTTC. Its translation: CASSPGTSGLYEQYF.

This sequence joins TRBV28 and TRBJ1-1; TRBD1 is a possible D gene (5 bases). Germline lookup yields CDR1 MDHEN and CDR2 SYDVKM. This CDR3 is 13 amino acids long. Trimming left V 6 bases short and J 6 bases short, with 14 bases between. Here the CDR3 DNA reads TGTGCCAGCAGATCACCGCAGGGCGCTGAAGCTTTCTTT. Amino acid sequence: CASRSPQGAEAFF.

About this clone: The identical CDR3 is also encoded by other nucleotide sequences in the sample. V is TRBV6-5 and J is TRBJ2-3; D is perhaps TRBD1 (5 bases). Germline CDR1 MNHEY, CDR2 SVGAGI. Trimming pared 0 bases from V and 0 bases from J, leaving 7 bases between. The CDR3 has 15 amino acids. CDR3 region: CASSYSTASTDTQYF. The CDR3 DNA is TGTGCCAGCAGTTACTCGACAGCTAGCACAGATACGCAGTATTTT.

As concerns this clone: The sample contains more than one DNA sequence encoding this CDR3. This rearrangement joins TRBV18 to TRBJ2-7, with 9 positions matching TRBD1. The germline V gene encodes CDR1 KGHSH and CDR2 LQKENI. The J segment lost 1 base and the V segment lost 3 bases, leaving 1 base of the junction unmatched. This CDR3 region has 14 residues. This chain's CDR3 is CASSPTGGSYEQYF. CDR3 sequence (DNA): TGTGCCAGCTCACCGACAGGGGGATCCTACGAGCAGTACTTC.

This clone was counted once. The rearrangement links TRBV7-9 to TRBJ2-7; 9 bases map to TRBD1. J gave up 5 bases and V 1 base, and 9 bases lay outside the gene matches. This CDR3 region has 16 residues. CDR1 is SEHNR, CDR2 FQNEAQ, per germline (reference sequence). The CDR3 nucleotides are TGTGCCAGCAGCTTAGGCCTAGGGGACAGGGTTCACGAGCAGTACTTC. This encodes CASSLGLGDRVHEQYF.

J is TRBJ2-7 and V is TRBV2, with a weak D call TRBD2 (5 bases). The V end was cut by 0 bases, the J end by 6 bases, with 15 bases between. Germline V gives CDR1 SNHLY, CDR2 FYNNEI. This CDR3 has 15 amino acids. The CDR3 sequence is CASSEALRGNGEQYF. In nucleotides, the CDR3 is TGTGCCAGCAGTGAAGCGCTTCGAGGGAATGGCGAGCAGTACTTC.

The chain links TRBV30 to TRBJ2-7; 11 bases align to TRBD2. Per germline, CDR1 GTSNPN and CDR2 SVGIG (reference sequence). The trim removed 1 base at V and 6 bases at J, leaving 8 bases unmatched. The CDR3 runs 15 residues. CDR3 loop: CAWSALAGGMGEQYF. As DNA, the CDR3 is TGTGCCTGGAGTGCTTTAGCGGGAGGGATGGGCGAGCAGTACTTC.

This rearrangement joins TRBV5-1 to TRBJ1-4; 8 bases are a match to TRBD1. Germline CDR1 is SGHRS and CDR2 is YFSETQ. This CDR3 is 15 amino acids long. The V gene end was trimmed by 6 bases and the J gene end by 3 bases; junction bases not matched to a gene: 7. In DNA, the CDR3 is TGCGCCAGCACTATGACAGGGGATTCTAATGAAAAACTGTTTTTT. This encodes CASTMTGDSNEKLFF.

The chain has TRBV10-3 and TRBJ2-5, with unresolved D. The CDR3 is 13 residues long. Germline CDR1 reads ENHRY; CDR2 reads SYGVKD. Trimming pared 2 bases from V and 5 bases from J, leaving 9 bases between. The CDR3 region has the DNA TGTGCCATCAGTGAGAGGCCCGAGGAGACCCAGTACTTC. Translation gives CAISERPEETQYF.

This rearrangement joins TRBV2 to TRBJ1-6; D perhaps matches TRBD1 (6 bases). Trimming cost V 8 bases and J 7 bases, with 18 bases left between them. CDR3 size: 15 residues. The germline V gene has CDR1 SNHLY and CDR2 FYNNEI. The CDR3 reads CASRGPGAENSPLHF. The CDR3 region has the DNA TGTGCCAGCCGGGGGCCGGGGGCGGAGAATTCACCCCTCCACTTT. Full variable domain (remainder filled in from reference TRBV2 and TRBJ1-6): EPEVTQTPSHQVTQMGQEVILRCVPISNHLYFYWYRQILGQKVEFLVSFYNNEISEKSEIFDDQFSVERPDGSNFTLKIRSTKLEDSAMYFCASRGPGAENSPLHFGNGTRLTVT.

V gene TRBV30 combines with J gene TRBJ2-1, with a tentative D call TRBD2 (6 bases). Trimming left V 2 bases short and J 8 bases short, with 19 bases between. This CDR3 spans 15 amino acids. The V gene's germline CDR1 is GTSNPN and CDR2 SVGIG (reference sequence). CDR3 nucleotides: TGTGCCTGGAGTATCTCTATGGTCGGGGGAGATGAGCAGTTCTTC. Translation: CAWSISMVGGDEQFF.

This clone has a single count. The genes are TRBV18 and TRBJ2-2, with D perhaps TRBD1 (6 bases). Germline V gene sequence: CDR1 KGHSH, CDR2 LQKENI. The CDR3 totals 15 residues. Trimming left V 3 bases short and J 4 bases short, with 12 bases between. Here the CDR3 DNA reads TGTGCCAGCTCACCTCTCGCAGGGGCCACCGGGGAGCTGTTTTTT. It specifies CASSPLAGATGELFF.

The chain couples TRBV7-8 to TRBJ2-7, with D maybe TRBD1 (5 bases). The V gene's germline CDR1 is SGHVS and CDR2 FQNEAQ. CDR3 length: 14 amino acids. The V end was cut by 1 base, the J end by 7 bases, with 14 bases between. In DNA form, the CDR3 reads TGTGCCAGCAGCTTAGTTGGTGGGGCGTGGGAGCAGTACTTC. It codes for CASSLVGGAWEQYF.

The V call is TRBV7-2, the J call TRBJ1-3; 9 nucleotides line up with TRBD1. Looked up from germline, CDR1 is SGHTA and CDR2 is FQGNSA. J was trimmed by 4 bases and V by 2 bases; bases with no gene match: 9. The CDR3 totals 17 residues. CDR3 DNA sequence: TGTGCCAGCAGCTTATATCTCTTAGGGACAGGGGGAAACACCATATATTTT. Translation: CASSLYLLGTGGNTIYF.

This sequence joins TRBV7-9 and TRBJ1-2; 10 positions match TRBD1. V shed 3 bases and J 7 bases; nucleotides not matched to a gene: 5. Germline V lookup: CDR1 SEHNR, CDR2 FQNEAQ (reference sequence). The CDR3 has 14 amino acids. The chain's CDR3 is CASSFGTGDFGYTF. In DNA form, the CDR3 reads TGTGCCAGCAGCTTTGGGACAGGGGATTTTGGCTACACCTTC.

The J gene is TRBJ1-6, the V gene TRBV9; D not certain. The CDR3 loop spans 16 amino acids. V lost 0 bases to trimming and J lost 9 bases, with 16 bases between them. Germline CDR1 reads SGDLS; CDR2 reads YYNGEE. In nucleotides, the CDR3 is TGTGCCAGCAGCGTAGAGGGTGGGCAGAAGGGTTCACCCCTCCACTTT. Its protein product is CASSVEGGQKGSPLHF.

Here the CDR3 DNA reads TGTGCCAGCAGCCCGACTAGCGGGAGACGTCATGAGCAGTTCTTC. Translating gives CASSPTSGRRHEQFF. The chain recombines TRBV13 with TRBJ2-1, with 12 nucleotides matching TRBD2. The CDR3 covers 15 residues. CDR1 and CDR2 from the germline V gene are PRHDT and FYEKMQ (reference sequence). Germline trimming cut 5 bases from V and 8 bases from J; bases unmatched to any gene: 7.

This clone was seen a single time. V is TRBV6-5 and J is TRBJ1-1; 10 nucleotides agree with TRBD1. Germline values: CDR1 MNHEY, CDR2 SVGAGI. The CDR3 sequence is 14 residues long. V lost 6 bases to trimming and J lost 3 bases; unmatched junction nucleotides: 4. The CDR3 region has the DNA TGTGCCAGCAGAAGGGGGACAGGGGACACTGAAGCTTTCTTT. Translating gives CASRRGTGDTEAFF.

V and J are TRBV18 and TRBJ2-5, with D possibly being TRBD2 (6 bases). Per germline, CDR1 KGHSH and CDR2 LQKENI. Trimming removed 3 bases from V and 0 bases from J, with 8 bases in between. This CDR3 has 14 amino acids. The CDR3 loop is CASSPLANQETQYF. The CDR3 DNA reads TGTGCCAGCTCACCGCTAGCGAACCAAGAGACCCAGTACTTC.